The 32 T cell receptor beta chains given below trace back to one sample, sequenced in a study of Ad26.COV2.S vaccination and SARS-CoV-2 variants. As to treatment: approximately 18 received Ad26.COV2.S at low or high dose, single or two shots; about five received placebo; per-sample allocation not given. It was on day 63 after the first vaccine or placebo injection that samples were taken. Profiling relied on immunoSEQ multiplex PCR, and the TCRdb table lists in-frame clones only, not all of them. Counted here are 400,000 to 450,000 clones, over 80% occurring once; the ten biggest clones make up around 1.7%. The sequenced sample was peripheral blood, obtained in a trial of Ad26.COV2.S vaccine versus placebo. The receptors were sampled from a person aged 18-65 years who received the Ad26.COV2.S COVID-19 vaccine or a placebo.

The chain joins TRBV20-1 to TRBJ1-1; possibly TRBD1 for D (5 bases). V shed 3 bases and J shed 8 bases, with 19 bases lying between them. The germline CDR1 and CDR2 sequences are DFQATT and SNEGSKA (reference sequence). The CDR3 runs to 14 residues. The CDR3, as DNA: TGCAGTGCTAGTCCCCGAGAGGGGCAAGGCGAAGCTTTCTTT. This encodes CSASPREGQGEAFF.

This chain links TRBV5-8 with TRBJ2-3, with D tentatively TRBD1 or TRBD2 (5 bases each). This CDR3 contains 15 residues. Germline V gives CDR1 SGHTS, CDR2 YDEGEE. The V gene lost 0 bases and the J gene lost 0 bases, with 8 bases spanning the gap. The CDR3 sequence: CASSLVWDSTDTQYF. In DNA, the CDR3 is TGTGCCAGCAGCTTGGTCTGGGACAGCACAGATACGCAGTATTTT. The entire variable domain, with the rest obtained from reference TRBV5-8 and TRBJ2-3, is as follows: EAGVTQSPTHLIKTRGQQATLRCSPISGHTSVYWYQQALGLGLQFLLWYDEGEERNRGNFPPRFSGRQFPNYSSELNVNALELEDSALYLCASSLVWDSTDTQYFGPGTRLTVL.

The count of this clone is one. The V call is TRBV24-1, the J call TRBJ2-7, with a tentative D call TRBD1 (5 bases). The CDR3 spans 14 residues. Germline lookup yields CDR1 KGHDR and CDR2 SFDVKD. V lost 4 bases to trimming and J lost 7 bases, with 16 bases between them. CDR3 bases: TGTGCCACCAGTGAAGGGGTGAATAAACCAGAGCAGTACTTC. The encoded protein is CATSEGVNKPEQYF.

This sequence joins TRBV29-1 and TRBJ2-2; perhaps TRBD1 as D (5 bases). The CDR3 sequence is 13 residues long. Trimming cost V 7 bases and J 2 bases, with 11 bases left between them. The germline V gene encodes CDR1 SQVTM and CDR2 ANQGSEA. The CDR3 here is CSAADSNTGELFF. For the CDR3, the DNA is TGCAGCGCCGCCGACAGTAACACCGGGGAGCTGTTTTTT.

The V and J genes are TRBV6-2 or TRBV6-3 and TRBJ2-7, with 11 bases that match TRBD2. The CDR3 loop spans 17 amino acids. Trimming cost V 2 bases and J 0 bases; bases outside gene matches: 6. From germline, CDR1 is MNHEY and CDR2 SVGEGT. The CDR3 nucleotides are TGTGCCAGCAGTTACGGGCTAGCGGGGGGCCCCTCCTACGAGCAGTACTTC. Translation: CASSYGLAGGPSYEQYF.

This chain links TRBV5-1 with TRBJ2-7, with D possibly TRBD2 on 5 matching bases. The germline gives CDR1 SGHRS, CDR2 YFSETQ. CDR3 length: 13 residues. V was shortened by 4 bases and J by 2 bases, with 10 bases between the two germline ends. In DNA, the CDR3 is TGCGCCAGCAGCCCAAGCGGAACCTACGAGCAGTACTTC. It translates to CASSPSGTYEQYF.

The chain combines TRBV2 with TRBJ2-1; 8 bases are a match to TRBD2. Germline lookup yields CDR1 SNHLY and CDR2 FYNNEI. The length of the CDR3 is 15 residues. Trimming removed 6 bases from V and 4 bases from J; junction bases left unmatched: 8. This chain's CDR3 is CASRKESGGYNEQFF. The DNA of the CDR3 is TGTGCCAGCAGGAAAGAAAGCGGGGGTTACAATGAGCAGTTCTTC.

The rearrangement links TRBV6-5 to TRBJ2-5; D not resolved. This CDR3 contains 12 residues. Trimming removed 0 bases at V and 8 bases at J, with 7 bases between. Germline V gene sequence: CDR1 MNHEY, CDR2 SVGAGI. CDR3: CASSYSLGTQYF. The CDR3 DNA is TGTGCCAGCAGTTACTCCCTAGGAACCCAGTACTTC.

The chain couples TRBV29-1 to TRBJ2-5; 8 nucleotides line up with TRBD1. The CDR3 covers 11 residues. V lost 7 bases to trimming and J lost 4 bases; unmatched junction nucleotides: 2. Germline lookup yields CDR1 SQVTM and CDR2 ANQGSEA. The CDR3 region is CSADRGETQYF. The CDR3 DNA reads as TGCAGCGCCGACAGGGGAGAGACCCAGTACTTC.

The V and J genes are TRBV19 and TRBJ1-6, with D perhaps TRBD1 (6 bases). Germline V gene sequence: CDR1 LNHDA, CDR2 SQIVND (reference sequence). V was cut by 6 bases and J by 6 bases, with 6 bases left in between. This CDR3 spans 12 amino acids. The CDR3 sequence is CASRDSNSPLHF. The CDR3 DNA reads TGTGCCAGTAGGGACAGTAATTCACCCCTCCACTTT.

The V and J genes are TRBV4-1 and TRBJ2-7; no firm D call. Germline V gene data show CDR1 as MGHRA and CDR2 as YSYEKL. V was pared by 2 bases and J by 2 bases, with 7 bases between. This CDR3 has 13 amino acids. The CDR3 protein is CASSQRAAYEQYF. CDR3 bases: TGCGCCAGCAGCCAAAGGGCCGCCTACGAGCAGTACTTC.

V gene TRBV7-6 combines with J gene TRBJ1-2; D perhaps matches TRBD1 (5 bases). Germline V gene lookup returns CDR1 SGHVS and CDR2 FNYEAQ. This CDR3 region has 14 residues. Deletions cut 0 bases from V and 2 bases from J, with 7 bases between. CDR3 sequence: CASSLAGLNYGYTF. CDR3 in DNA: TGTGCCAGCAGCTTAGCGGGACTGAACTATGGCTACACCTTC. The variable domain in full, completed from reference TRBV7-6 and TRBJ1-2, reads GAGVSQSPRYKVTKRGQDVALRCDPISGHVSLYWYRQALGQGPEFLTYFNYEAQQDKSGLPNDRFSAERPEGSISTLTIQRTEQRDSAMYRCASSLAGLNYGYTFGSGTRLTVV.

This clone was counted once. The chain combines TRBV5-5 with TRBJ2-7; 13 bases are a match to TRBD2. Trimming took 4 bases from V and 5 from J; bases not matched to a gene: 6. The CDR3 extends over 15 amino acids. Germline assignment: CDR1 SGHKS and CDR2 YYEKEE (reference sequence). The CDR3: CASSVLAGGLNEQYF. The CDR3 DNA is TGTGCCAGCAGCGTACTAGCGGGGGGGCTTAACGAGCAGTACTTC.

The genes are TRBV18 and TRBJ2-7, with D unclear. Per the germline V gene, CDR1 is KGHSH and CDR2 is LQKENI. Between the trimmed V and J ends, which lost 3 bases and 3 bases, there was a span of 9 bases. The CDR3 sequence is 13 residues long. The CDR3 sequence: CASSPLHGYEQYF. The CDR3 DNA sequence: TGTGCCAGCTCACCCCTACATGGCTACGAGCAGTACTTC. The complete variable domain, with remaining parts taken from reference TRBV18 and TRBJ2-7, reads NAGVMQNPRHLVRRRGQEARLRCSPMKGHSHVYWYRQLPEEGLKFMVYLQKENIIDESGMPKERFSAEFPKEGPSILRIQQVVRGDSAAYFCASSPLHGYEQYFGPGTRLTVT.

This sequence joins TRBV15 and TRBJ2-7, with D perhaps TRBD1 (6 bases). This CDR3 region has 14 residues. Trimming removed 1 base from V and 5 bases from J, with 12 bases in between. CDR1 LNHNV and CDR2 YYDKDF come from the germline V gene (reference sequence). The CDR3 DNA is TGTGCCACCAGCAGAGTAGGGGGTTCTCACGAGCAGTACTTC. Translated, it gives CATSRVGGSHEQYF.

The rearrangement joins TRBV9 to TRBJ2-3; 8 bases match TRBD1. V lost 3 bases and J lost 0; bases outside the gene matches: 6. The germline gives CDR1 SGDLS, CDR2 YYNGEE. The CDR3 runs to 16 residues. This CDR3 is CASSGRDRGSTDTQYF. The CDR3 DNA reads as TGTGCCAGCAGCGGCCGAGACAGGGGAAGCACAGATACGCAGTATTTT.

V gene TRBV7-9 combines with J gene TRBJ2-7, with TRBD1 matching 7 bases. This CDR3 region has 15 residues. From germline, CDR1 is SEHNR and CDR2 FQNEAQ (reference sequence). Trimming at V came to 4 bases and at J to 2 bases, leaving 8 bases not matched to a gene. DNA of the CDR3: TGTGCCAGCAGCTCTACGGCAGGGGGTGCCTACGAGCAGTACTTC. Residues: CASSSTAGGAYEQYF. The full variable domain, with the rest looked up from reference TRBV7-9 and TRBJ2-7, is DTGVSQNPRHKITKRGQNVTFRCDPISEHNRLYWYRQTLGQGPEFLTYFQNEAQLEKSRLLSDRFSAERPKGSFSTLEIQRTEQGDSAMYLCASSSTAGGAYEQYFGPGTRLTVT.

The chain recombines TRBV2 with TRBJ1-6; TRBD1 aligns across 7 bases. The CDR3 has 13 residues. CDR1 and CDR2 (germline): SNHLY, FYNNEI. V lost 6 bases to trimming and J lost 6 bases; unmatched junction nucleotides: 2. The CDR3 region is CASRYRGNSPLHF. CDR3 nucleotide sequence: TGTGCCAGCAGGTACAGGGGTAATTCACCCCTCCACTTT.

The gene calls are TRBV27 and TRBJ1-6; D is ambiguous. The CDR3 runs 13 residues. Trimming took off 10 bases at V and 7 bases at J, with 14 bases between the two ends. The V gene's germline CDR1 is MNHEY and CDR2 SMNVEV (reference sequence). The CDR3 bases are TGTGCCACCGGGAGGGCAGGCAATTCACCCCTCCACTTT. Protein: CATGRAGNSPLHF.

The chain links TRBV6-5 to TRBJ2-3, with 10 bases lining up with TRBD2. The CDR3 contains 15 residues. J was trimmed by 4 bases and V by 4 bases; bases with no gene match: 5. Germline V lookup: CDR1 MNHEY, CDR2 SVGAGI. The CDR3 here is CASSSAGGISDTQYF. The CDR3 DNA reads as TGTGCCAGCAGTTCAGCGGGGGGGATCTCAGATACGCAGTATTTT.

The chain is built from TRBV7-2 and TRBJ1-2, with D tentatively TRBD1 (6 bases). Germline loops: CDR1 SGHTA, CDR2 FQGNSA. Trimming stripped 5 bases from V and 0 bases from J, with 16 bases between. This CDR3 has 16 residues. CDR3 protein: CASSGSTGSPNYGYTF. CDR3 sequence (DNA): TGTGCCAGCAGCGGATCAACAGGGAGCCCTAACTATGGCTACACCTTC.

The chain recombines TRBV20-1 with TRBJ1-2, with D possibly matching TRBD1 (5 bases). CDR1 and CDR2 (germline): DFQATT, SNEGSKA (reference sequence). The CDR3 contains 11 residues. V was cut by 8 bases and J by 5 bases, with 12 bases left in between. The CDR3 here is CSTDRNYGYTF. The CDR3 bases are TGCAGTACAGACAGAAATTATGGCTACACCTTC.

This clone was counted only a few times. V usage is TRBV7-2 and J usage is TRBJ1-5, with 8 bases that match TRBD1. The CDR3 consists of 18 residues. V gave up 2 bases and J gave up 7 bases; unmatched junction bases: 16. The germline CDR1 and CDR2 sequences are SGHTA and FQGNSA. In DNA form, the CDR3 reads TGTGCCAGCAGCTTAACCTTGCAGGGGGCCAACAGGGGGCAGCCCCAGCATTTT. It codes for CASSLTLQGANRGQPQHF.

J is TRBJ2-7 and V is TRBV15, with 9 bases identical to TRBD1. With V trimmed by 3 bases and J by 0 bases, 12 bases remained unmatched. Germline-derived CDR1 and CDR2 are LNHNV and YYDKDF (reference sequence). The CDR3 has 18 residues. Here the CDR3 DNA reads TGTGCCACCAGCAGTAGGCGACAGGGGGTTCTTCACTCCTACGAGCAGTACTTC. Protein sequence: CATSSRRQGVLHSYEQYF.

The gene calls are TRBV5-4 and TRBJ2-3; 10 bases are a match to TRBD2. Germline V gives CDR1 SGHNT, CDR2 YYREEE (reference sequence). V shed 4 bases and J 6 bases; nucleotides not matched to a gene: 14. This CDR3 spans 17 amino acids. In DNA form, the CDR3 reads TGTGCCAGCAGCCCCAATTTAATAAGCGGGGGGGACGATACGCAGTATTTT. Translating it yields CASSPNLISGGDDTQYF.

This sequence joins TRBV10-3 and TRBJ1-5, with a weak D call TRBD1 (5 bases). The CDR3 consists of 13 residues. V was clipped by 4 bases and J by 4 bases, with 8 bases between them. Germline V gene lookup returns CDR1 ENHRY and CDR2 SYGVKD. The CDR3 loop is CAISVGGNQPQHF. The CDR3 DNA follows: TGTGCCATCAGTGTGGGGGGGAATCAGCCCCAGCATTTT.

This chain connects TRBV6-5 to TRBJ1-4; TRBD1 matches 8 bases. Germline lookup yields CDR1 MNHEY and CDR2 SVGAGI. The V gene end was trimmed by 4 bases and the J gene end by 7 bases; junction bases not matched to a gene: 2. This CDR3 has 13 amino acids. The CDR3 nucleotides read TGTGCCAGCAGTTCCGGGACAGGTGAAAAACTGTTTTTT. It encodes CASSSGTGEKLFF.

The V and J genes are TRBV13 and TRBJ2-7, with 7 bases aligning to TRBD1. This CDR3 is built from 15 residues. Trimming at V came to 4 bases and at J to 3 bases, leaving 9 bases not matched to a gene. Germline assignment: CDR1 PRHDT and CDR2 FYEKMQ (reference sequence). The CDR3 loop reads CASSSSRDSRYEQYF. The CDR3 bases are TGTGCCAGCAGCTCCTCCCGGGACAGTCGCTACGAGCAGTACTTC.

V and J are TRBV7-2 and TRBJ1-6, with a tentative D call TRBD1 (5 bases). This CDR3 has 18 residues. Germline values: CDR1 SGHTA, CDR2 FQGNSA. The V and J ends lost 2 bases and 5 bases respectively, with 19 bases between them. The DNA of the CDR3 is TGTGCCAGCAGCTTACTCAGATCGGACAAGTTCAATAATTCACCCCTCCACTTT. Protein product: CASSLLRSDKFNNSPLHF.

The CDR3 sequence is CASNRLGTDTQYF. The CDR3 nucleotides read TGTGCCAGCAACAGGCTGGGCACAGATACGCAGTATTTT. V is TRBV2 and J is TRBJ2-3; D is perhaps TRBD1 (5 bases). Germline V gene sequence: CDR1 SNHLY, CDR2 FYNNEI. V shed 7 bases and J shed 1 base, with 9 bases lying between them. The CDR3 consists of 13 residues.

This chain uses TRBV3-1 (or the pseudogene TRBV3-2) with TRBJ2-7, with 8 bases matching TRBD1. Trimming at V came to 3 bases and at J to 2 bases, leaving 3 bases not matched to a gene. There are 14 residues in the CDR3. In germline, CDR1 is LGHDT, CDR2 YNNKEL (reference sequence). The CDR3: CASSQSGQAYEQYF. Here the CDR3 DNA reads TGTGCCAGCAGCCAGTCGGGACAGGCCTACGAGCAGTACTTC.

This chain links TRBV2 with TRBJ2-2, with D maybe TRBD1 (5 bases). The germline V gene has CDR1 SNHLY and CDR2 FYNNEI. The V end lost 2 bases, the J end lost 8 bases, and 15 bases lay between the germline ends. The CDR3 is 15 amino acids. CDR3 loop: CASSELQGSSGELFF. CDR3 DNA: TGTGCCAGCAGTGAACTCCAGGGTAGTTCAGGGGAGCTGTTTTTT.